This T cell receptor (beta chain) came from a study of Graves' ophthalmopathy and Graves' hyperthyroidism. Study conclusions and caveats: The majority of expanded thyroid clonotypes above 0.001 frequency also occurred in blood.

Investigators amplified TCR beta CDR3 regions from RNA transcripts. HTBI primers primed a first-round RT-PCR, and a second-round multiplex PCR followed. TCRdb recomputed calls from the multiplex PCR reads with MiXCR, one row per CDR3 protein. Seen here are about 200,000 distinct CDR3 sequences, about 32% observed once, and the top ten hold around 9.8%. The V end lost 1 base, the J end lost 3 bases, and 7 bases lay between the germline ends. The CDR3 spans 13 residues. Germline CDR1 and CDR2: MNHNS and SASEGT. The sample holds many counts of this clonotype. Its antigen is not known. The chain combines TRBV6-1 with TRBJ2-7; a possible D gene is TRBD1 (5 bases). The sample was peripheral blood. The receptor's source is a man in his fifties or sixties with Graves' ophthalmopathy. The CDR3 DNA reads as TGTGCCAGCAGTGAAGGCGACAGCTACGAGCAGTACTTC. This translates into CASSEGDSYEQYF.